This TCR beta chain is drawn from a study of blood T cell repertoires in COVID-19. Overall study: In each case, the material was cDNA or gDNA derived from T cells, B-cell-depleted T cells, or PBMCs.

Germline V gives CDR1 MNHEY, CDR2 SVGAGI. The V and J ends lost 6 bases and 7 bases respectively, with 18 bases between them. There are 14 residues in the CDR3. Authors' analysis steps: Reference gene primer amplification gave nucleated cell count estimates. Sequencing was performed with immunoSEQ multiplex PCR; in TCRdb, only in-frame clones are kept and a portion is missing. Clone size and the V and J calls come from that table; the DNA yielded D and trimming. Of more than 200,000 clones listed, around four fifths are singletons. This chain uses TRBV6-5 with TRBJ1-2, with D maybe TRBD1 (5 bases). The TCR comes from a woman in her 70s with active or convalescent COVID-19. The sample was peripheral blood. The DNA for the CDR3 is TGTGCCAGCAGATCATGGGAGGGGAGGTTTGGCTACACCTTC. Residues: CASRSWEGRFGYTF.